These T cell receptor beta chains were read from a single sample in a study of glioma-infiltrating T cells after dendritic cell vaccination. Clones were read by immunoSEQ multiplex PCR, and TCRdb kept only the in-frame ones, dropping some. In the table there are more than 45,000 clones, 70% to 85% of which are singletons. The sequencing here drew on blood, taken after dendritic cell vaccination. These receptors were collected from a human donor with glioblastoma. Both conserved end residues are part of each CDR3. The D gene is left open where the match is weak. Clone size is shown for a subset of rows, as once, few, many or a class of expanded clone.

V	D	size	J	length	DNA	CDR3
TRBV19	-	-	TRBJ2-5	12	TGTGCCAGTACCGGGAGCCAAGAGACCCAGTACTTC	CASTGSQETQYF
TRBV4-2	-	once	TRBJ2-3	15	TGTGCCAGCAGCCAAGAGGCCGCAGGCAAAGATACGCAGTATTTT	CASSQEAAGKDTQYF
TRBV4-2	TRBD2	-	TRBJ2-1	17	TGTGCCAGCAGCCAGGATTATAGCGGGGCCTCCTACAATGAGCAGTTCTTC	CASSQDYSGASYNEQFF
TRBV5-1	TRBD1	-	TRBJ1-2	15	TGCGCCAGCAGCCGGGGGGACAGGGGGTTCTATGGCTACACCTTC	CASSRGDRGFYGYTF
TRBV11-3	-	few	TRBJ1-2	12	TGTGCCAGCAGTCTACAGAACTATGGCTACACCTTC	CASSLQNYGYTF
TRBV19	TRBD2	-	TRBJ2-3	15	TGTGCCAGTAGCCCGACTAGCGGGTTCACAGATACGCAGTATTTT	CASSPTSGFTDTQYF
TRBV29-1	-	-	TRBJ2-1	12	TGCAGCGTTGAAGACAGCTACAATGAGCAGTTCTTC	CSVEDSYNEQFF
TRBV30	TRBD1	few	TRBJ1-5	16	TGTGCCTGGAGTGATGGAGGGGGCTATAGCAATCAGCCCCAGCATTTT	CAWSDGGGYSNQPQHF
TRBV7-9	-	-	TRBJ2-3	12	TGTGCCAGCAGCCTTAGCACAGATACGCAGTATTTT	CASSLSTDTQYF
TRBV5-1	-	-	TRBJ1-1	14	TGCGCCAGCAGCTTGCGAGGGTGGGACACTGAAGCTTTCTTT	CASSLRGWDTEAFF
TRBV5-6	-	-	TRBJ2-1	18	TGTGCCAGCAGCTTGGCCGTAATTATAGGGGGTGGAAACAATGAGCAGTTCTTC	CASSLAVIIGGGNNEQFF
TRBV5-4	TRBD1	-	TRBJ2-1	14	TGTGCCAGCAGCTCAGGACAGGGTCGCAATGAGCAGTTCTTC	CASSSGQGRNEQFF
TRBV7-9	TRBD1	-	TRBJ2-7	15	TGTGCCAGCAGCTTAAGAGGACAGGGGGACGACGAGCAGTACTTC	CASSLRGQGDDEQYF
TRBV2	-	-	TRBJ1-1	10	TGTGCCTCTCGGGGCACTGAAGCTTTCTTT	CASRGTEAFF
TRBV19	TRBD2	-	TRBJ2-3	18	TGTGCCAGTAGTATAGGCCGACTAGCGGGGGCCCGAGGGGATACGCAGTATTTT	CASSIGRLAGARGDTQYF
TRBV30	TRBD1	-	TRBJ1-5	15	TGTGCCTGGAGTCCCTTAGGGGGCGCGGACCAGCCCCAGCATTTT	CAWSPLGGADQPQHF
TRBV11-3	-	-	TRBJ2-5	15	TGTGCCAGCAGCTTAGATCAGGCGGGGATAGAGACCCAGTACTTC	CASSLDQAGIETQYF
TRBV19	TRBD1	-	TRBJ1-2	16	TGTGCCAGTAGTATAATCGGGACAGGGGATCGGGGTGGCTACACCTTC	CASSIIGTGDRGGYTF
TRBV6-1	TRBD1	-	TRBJ1-2	16	TGTGCCAGCAGTGAAGCGCTTCTGGGGCAGGGGGATGGCTACACCTTC	CASSEALLGQGDGYTF
TRBV5-1	-	-	TRBJ1-2	16	TGCGCCAGCAGCACCTTCCCGGACAGCTCAAACTATGGCTACACCTTC	CASSTFPDSSNYGYTF
TRBV19	-	-	TRBJ1-2	15	TGTGCCAGTAGTATAGGGCTCCGGGACACCTATGGCTACACCTTC	CASSIGLRDTYGYTF
TRBV5-8	-	-	TRBJ1-5	16	TGTGCCAGCAGCTTGGCTACAGCTCATAGCAATCAGCCCCAGCATTTT	CASSLATAHSNQPQHF
TRBV5-6	TRBD1	-	TRBJ2-2	15	TGTGCCAGCAGTCTGACAGGGGGAGGAACCGGGGAGCTGTTTTTT	CASSLTGGGTGELFF
TRBV4-3	-	-	TRBJ2-5	15	TGCGCCAGCAGCCAAGACTGGCGGTACCAAGAGACCCAGTACTTC	CASSQDWRYQETQYF
TRBV27	-	-	TRBJ1-6	17	TGTGCCAGCAGTTTTCTTGGTGGGGCATCCTTGAGTTTAGGCCGCTACTTT	CASSFLGGASLSLGRYF
TRBV30	-	-	TRBJ2-7	12	TGTGCCTGGACGGTGAGCTCCTACGAGCAGTACTTC	CAWTVSSYEQYF